The 2 T cell receptor beta chains reported below all come from one sample, sequenced in a study of shared clonotypes between healthy human individuals. Naive CD8 cells lacked CD45RO and underwent positive selection for CCR7, leaving out terminally differentiated effector memory CD45RA+ cells. Measured with immunoSEQ multiplex PCR; TCRdb has only the in-frame clones, and not every one. The table shows some 2 million clones, with about 95% occurring only once. Specimen: naive CD8+ T cells sorted from blood. These receptors originate from a man between 18 and 29 years old in good health.

V and J are TRBV7-9 and TRBJ2-7; TRBD2 matches 12 bases. The V gene end was trimmed by 4 bases and the J gene end by 4 bases; junction bases not matched to a gene: 5. CDR3 length equals 15 residues. CDR1 SEHNR and CDR2 FQNEAQ come from the germline V gene (reference sequence). CDR3 nucleotide sequence: TGTGCCAGCAGCTCGACTAGCGGGAGCTGGTACGAGCAGTACTTC. Translating gives CASSSTSGSWYEQYF.

The chain links TRBV7-3 to TRBJ2-3, with 9 bases lining up with TRBD2. Trimming at V came to 4 bases and at J to 0 bases, leaving 8 bases not matched to a gene. Germline assignment: CDR1 SGHTA and CDR2 FQGTGA. This CDR3 has 17 residues. CDR3 residues: CASSSELAGASTDTQYF. CDR3 DNA sequence: TGTGCCAGCAGCTCTGAATTAGCGGGGGCTAGCACAGATACGCAGTATTTT.